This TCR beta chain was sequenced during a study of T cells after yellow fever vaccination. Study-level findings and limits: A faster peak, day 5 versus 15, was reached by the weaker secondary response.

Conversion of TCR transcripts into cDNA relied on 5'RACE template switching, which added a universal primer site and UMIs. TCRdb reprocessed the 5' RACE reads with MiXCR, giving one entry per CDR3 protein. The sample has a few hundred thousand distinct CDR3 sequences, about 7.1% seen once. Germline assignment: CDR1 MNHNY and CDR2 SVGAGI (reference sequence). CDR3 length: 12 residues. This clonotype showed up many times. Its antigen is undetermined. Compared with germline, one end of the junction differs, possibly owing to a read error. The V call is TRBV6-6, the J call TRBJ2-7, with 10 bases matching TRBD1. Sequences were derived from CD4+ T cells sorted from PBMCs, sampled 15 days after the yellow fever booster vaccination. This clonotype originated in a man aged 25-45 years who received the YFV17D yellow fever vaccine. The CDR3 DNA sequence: TGTGCCAGCGGGACAGGGGCCGTGGCACTCCACTTC. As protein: CASGTGAVALHF.